This TCR beta chain originates from a study of cytomegalovirus exposure and HLA in healthy donors. Study results and limitations: It was reported that the classifier diagnosed cytomegalovirus status with high specificity and sensitivity in both the original and validation cohorts. Later, an analysis found that TCR clusters from the first cohort tended to co-occur in the 130 or so validation repertoires.

The repertoire was sequenced with immunoSEQ multiplex PCR; TCRdb's copy has only in-frame clones and lacks some. The sample has about 58,000 clones, roughly nine tenths seen once. In germline, CDR1 is MDHEN, CDR2 SYDVKM. Trimming removed 5 bases from V and 0 bases from J, with 7 bases in between. The CDR3 totals 14 residues. On this clone itself: Its antigen is currently unknown.

This chain joins TRBV28 and TRBJ2-2; tentative D call: TRBD1 (6 bases). The sample taken for sequencing was PBMCs. This clonotype originated in a young man in good health and CMV-seronegative. CDR3 bases: TGTGCCAGCAGTGGGGGCGCGAACACCGGGGAGCTGTTTTTT. Its protein is CASSGGANTGELFF.